The 3 T cell receptor beta chains below come from one sample, sequenced in a study of control samples from healthy donors and cancer patients. Sequencing was performed with immunoSEQ multiplex PCR; in TCRdb, only in-frame clones are kept and a portion is missing. The table shows tens of thousands of clones, with more than 95% occurring only once. The specimen was blood. Receptor source: a woman aged 18-29 years in good health.

The J gene is TRBJ2-7, the V gene TRBV9, with TRBD2 as a possible D gene (6 bases). Germline lookup yields CDR1 SGDLS and CDR2 YYNGEE. V was clipped by 3 bases and J by 6 bases, with 10 bases between them. This CDR3 is built from 12 residues. The CDR3 reads CASSEGGREQYF. CDR3 DNA sequence: TGTGCCAGCAGCGAGGGAGGACGCGAGCAGTACTTC.

CDR3: CASFPGTYNSPLHF. The CDR3 region has the DNA TGCGCCAGCTTCCCGGGGACCTATAATTCACCCCTCCACTTT. The rearrangement uses TRBV10-2 and TRBJ1-6, with unresolved D. Trimming left V 8 bases short and J 2 bases short, with 10 bases between. The CDR3 is made up of 14 amino acids. Germline values: CDR1 WSHSY, CDR2 SAAADI.

The V call is TRBV30, the J call TRBJ1-5; 9 bases match TRBD1. CDR3 size: 13 residues. V trimming: 6 bases; J trimming: 5 bases; junction bases outside the gene matches: 5. CDR1 is GTSNPN, CDR2 SVGIG, per germline (reference sequence). The CDR3 bases are TGTGCCTGCTCCGGGACAGGGTATCAGCCCCAGCATTTT. It translates to CACSGTGYQPQHF.